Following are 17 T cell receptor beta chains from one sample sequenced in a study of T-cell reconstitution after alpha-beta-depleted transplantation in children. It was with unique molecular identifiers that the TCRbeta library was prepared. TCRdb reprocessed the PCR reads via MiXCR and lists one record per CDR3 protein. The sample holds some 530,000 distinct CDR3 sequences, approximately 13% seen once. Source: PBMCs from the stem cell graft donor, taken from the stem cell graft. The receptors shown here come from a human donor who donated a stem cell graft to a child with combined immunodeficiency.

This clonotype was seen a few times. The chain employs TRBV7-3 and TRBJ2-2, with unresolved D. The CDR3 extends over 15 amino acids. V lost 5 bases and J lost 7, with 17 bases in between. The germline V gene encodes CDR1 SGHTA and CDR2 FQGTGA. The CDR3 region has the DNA TGTGCCAGCAGCCCCCTGGGTCTTGCGATCGGGGAGCTGTTTTTT. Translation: CASSPLGLAIGELFF.

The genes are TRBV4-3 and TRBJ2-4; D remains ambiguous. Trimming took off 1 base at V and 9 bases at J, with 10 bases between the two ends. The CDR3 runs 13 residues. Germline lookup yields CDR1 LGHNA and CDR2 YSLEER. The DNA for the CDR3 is TGCGCCAGCAGCCAAGTTTTAGTAGGCATTCAGTACTTC. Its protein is CASSQVLVGIQYF.

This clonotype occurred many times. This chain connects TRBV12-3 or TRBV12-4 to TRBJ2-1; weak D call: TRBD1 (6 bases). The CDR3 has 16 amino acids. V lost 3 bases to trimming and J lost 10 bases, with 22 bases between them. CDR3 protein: CASSLGDTSDPREQFF. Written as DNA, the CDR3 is TGTGCCAGCAGTTTGGGGGACACCTCGGACCCCCGAGAGCAGTTCTTC.

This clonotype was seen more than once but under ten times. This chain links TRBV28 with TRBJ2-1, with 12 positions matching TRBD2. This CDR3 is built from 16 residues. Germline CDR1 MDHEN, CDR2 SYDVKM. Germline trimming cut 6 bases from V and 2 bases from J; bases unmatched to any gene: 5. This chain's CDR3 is CASSRLAGDAYNEQFF. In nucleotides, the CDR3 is TGTGCCAGCAGCAGACTAGCGGGGGACGCCTACAATGAGCAGTTCTTC. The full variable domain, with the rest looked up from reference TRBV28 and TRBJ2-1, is DVKVTQSSRYLVKRTGEKVFLECVQDMDHENMFWYRQDPGLGLRLIYFSYDVKMKEKGDIPEGYSVSREKKERFSLILESASTNQTSMYLCASSRLAGDAYNEQFFGPGTRLTVL.

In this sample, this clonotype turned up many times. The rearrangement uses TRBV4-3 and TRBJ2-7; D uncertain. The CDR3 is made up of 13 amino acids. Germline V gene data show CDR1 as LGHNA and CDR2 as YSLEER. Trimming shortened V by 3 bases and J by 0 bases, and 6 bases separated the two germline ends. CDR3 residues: CASSQGISYEQYF. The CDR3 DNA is TGCGCCAGCAGCCAGGGGATCTCCTACGAGCAGTACTTC.

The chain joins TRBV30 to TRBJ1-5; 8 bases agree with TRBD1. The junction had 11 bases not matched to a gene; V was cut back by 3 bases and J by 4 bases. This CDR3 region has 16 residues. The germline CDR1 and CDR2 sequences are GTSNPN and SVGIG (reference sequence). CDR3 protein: CAWRPRTGRGNQPQHF. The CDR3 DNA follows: TGTGCCTGGAGACCCCGGACAGGGCGAGGGAATCAGCCCCAGCATTTT. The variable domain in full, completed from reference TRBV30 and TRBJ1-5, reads SQTIHQWPATLVQPVGSPLSLECTVEGTSNPNLYWYRQAAGRGLQLLFYSVGIGQISSEVPQNLSASRPQDRQFILSSKKLLLSDSGFYLCAWRPRTGRGNQPQHFGDGTRLSIL.

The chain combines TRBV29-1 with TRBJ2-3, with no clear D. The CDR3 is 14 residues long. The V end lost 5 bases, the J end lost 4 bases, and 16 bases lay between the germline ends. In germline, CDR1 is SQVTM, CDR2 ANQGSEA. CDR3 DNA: TGCAGCGTTCTAGGACCGGAAAGGGCAGATACGCAGTATTTT. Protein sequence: CSVLGPERADTQYF.

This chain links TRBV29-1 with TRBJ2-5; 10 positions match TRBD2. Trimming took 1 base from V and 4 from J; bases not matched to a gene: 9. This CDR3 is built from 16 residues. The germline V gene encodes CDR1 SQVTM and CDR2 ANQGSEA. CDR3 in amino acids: CSVEGTSGFRIETQYF. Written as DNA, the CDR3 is TGCAGCGTTGAAGGGACTAGCGGATTTCGGATAGAGACCCAGTACTTC.

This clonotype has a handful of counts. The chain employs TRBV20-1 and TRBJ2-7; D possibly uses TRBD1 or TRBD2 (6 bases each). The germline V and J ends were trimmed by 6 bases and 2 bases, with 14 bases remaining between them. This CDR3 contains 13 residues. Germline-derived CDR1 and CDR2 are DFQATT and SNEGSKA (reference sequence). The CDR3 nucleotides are TGCAGTGCCCTGTCAAGGGGGGCCTACGAGCAGTACTTC. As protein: CSALSRGAYEQYF.

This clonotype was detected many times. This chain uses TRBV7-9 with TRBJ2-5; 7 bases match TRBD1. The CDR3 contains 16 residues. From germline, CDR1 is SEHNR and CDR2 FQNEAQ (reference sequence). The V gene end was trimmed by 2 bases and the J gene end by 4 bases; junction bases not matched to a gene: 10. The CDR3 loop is CASSLLGTGEGETQYF. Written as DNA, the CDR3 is TGTGCCAGCAGCTTACTAGGAACAGGGGAAGGAGAGACCCAGTACTTC.

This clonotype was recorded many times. CDR3 protein: CASRETSGRQTQYF. DNA for the CDR3: TGTGCCAGCAGGGAGACTAGCGGGAGGCAGACCCAGTACTTC. The chain is built from TRBV2 and TRBJ2-5; 13 positions match TRBD2. V gave up 6 bases and J gave up 6 bases; unmatched junction bases: 4. CDR1 and CDR2 from the germline V gene are SNHLY and FYNNEI. The CDR3 sequence is 14 residues long.

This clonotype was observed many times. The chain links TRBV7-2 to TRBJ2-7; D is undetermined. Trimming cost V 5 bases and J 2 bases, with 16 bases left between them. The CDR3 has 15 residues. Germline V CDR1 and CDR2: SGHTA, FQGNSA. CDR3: CASSLRAEFTYEQYF. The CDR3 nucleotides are TGTGCCAGCAGCCTCCGGGCGGAATTTACCTACGAGCAGTACTTC.

CDR3 in DNA: TGTGCCAGCAGCCGCCGGGACTGGGGCGAGCAGTACTTC. This codes for CASSRRDWGEQYF. This chain connects TRBV14 to TRBJ2-7; D might be TRBD2 (6 bases). There are 13 residues in the CDR3. V shed 4 bases and J shed 6 bases, with 13 bases lying between them. CDR1 and CDR2 from the germline V gene are SGHDN and FVKESK. Full variable domain (missing parts from reference TRBV14 and TRBJ2-7): EAGVTQFPSHSVIEKGQTVTLRCDPISGHDNLYWYRRVMGKEIKFLLHFVKESKQDESGMPNNRFLAERTGGTYSTLKVQPAELEDSGVYFCASSRRDWGEQYFGPGTRLTVT.

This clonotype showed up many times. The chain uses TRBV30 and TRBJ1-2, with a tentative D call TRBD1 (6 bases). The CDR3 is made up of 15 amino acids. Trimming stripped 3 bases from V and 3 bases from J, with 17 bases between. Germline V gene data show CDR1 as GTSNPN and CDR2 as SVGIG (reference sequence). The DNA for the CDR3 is TGTGCCTGGAGGTCACTAGGAGGGGGGGACTATGGCTACACCTTC. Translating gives CAWRSLGGGDYGYTF.

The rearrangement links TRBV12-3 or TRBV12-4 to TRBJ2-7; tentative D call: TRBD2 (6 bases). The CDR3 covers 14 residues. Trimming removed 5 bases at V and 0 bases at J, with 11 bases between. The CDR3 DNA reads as TGTGCCAGCAGTCCCTTCGGGAGCTCCTACGAGCAGTACTTC. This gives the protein CASSPFGSSYEQYF.

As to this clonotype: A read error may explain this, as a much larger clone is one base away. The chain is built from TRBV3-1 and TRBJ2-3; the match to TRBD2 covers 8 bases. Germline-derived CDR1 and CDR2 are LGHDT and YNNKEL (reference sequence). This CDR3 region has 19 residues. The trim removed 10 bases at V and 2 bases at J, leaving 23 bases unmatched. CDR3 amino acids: CAISFTLGVAGTNTDTQYF. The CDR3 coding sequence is TGTGCCATCAGTTTCACACTTGGGGTAGCGGGAACCAACACAGATACGCAGTATTTT.

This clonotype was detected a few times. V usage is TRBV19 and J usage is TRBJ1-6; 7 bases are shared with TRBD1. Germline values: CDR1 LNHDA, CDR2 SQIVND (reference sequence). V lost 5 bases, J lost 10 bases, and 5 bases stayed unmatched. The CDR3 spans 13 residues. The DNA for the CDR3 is TGTGCCAGTAGTGAGGGGGCCGAATCACCCCTCCACTTT. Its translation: CASSEGAESPLHF.